One and the same sample provided the 6 T cell receptor beta chains below, sequenced in a study of identical twins. MiXCR, run by TCRdb on the 5' RACE reads, gives a single entry per CDR3 protein. The table has 400,000 to 650,000 distinct CDR3 sequences, roughly a fifth seen once. Another study also made use of these data, one on T cells expressing NK-cell markers.

Sequenced material: CD4+ T cells sorted from blood. The receptors come from a woman between 18 and 29 years old in good health.

In this sample, this clonotype turned up a few times. This chain connects TRBV20-1 to TRBJ2-3; D is unresolved. V lost 5 bases to trimming and J lost 6 bases, with 15 bases between them. CDR1 DFQATT and CDR2 SNEGSKA come from the germline V gene (reference sequence). The CDR3 extends over 13 amino acids. For the CDR3, the DNA is TGCAGTGCTCCCTTCCCCTGGAATGATACGCAGTATTTT. As protein: CSAPFPWNDTQYF.

This clonotype has ten or more counts. V is TRBV6-5 and J is TRBJ2-3; D call uncertain. V lost 6 bases and J 6 bases, leaving 10 bases between the germline ends. The germline V gene has CDR1 MNHEY and CDR2 SVGAGI. This CDR3 region has 12 residues. The CDR3 nucleotides read TGTGCCAGCAGACCTCAAGGGGATACGCAGTATTTT. Translating gives CASRPQGDTQYF.

This clonotype was found a few times. This rearrangement joins TRBV20-1 to TRBJ2-3; D gene ambiguous. The germline V gene has CDR1 DFQATT and CDR2 SNEGSKA (reference sequence). The CDR3 has 15 amino acids. V dropped 6 bases and J dropped 2 bases, with 18 bases sitting between them. DNA for the CDR3: TGCAGTGCCCCTCGTGGGTCGGATTACACAGATACGCAGTATTTT. As protein: CSAPRGSDYTDTQYF.

The rearrangement joins TRBV21-1 to TRBJ2-2; the DNA was not used to check the table's D call, TRBD1. TRBV21-1 is flagged as a pseudogene. The CDR3 covers 15 residues. The CDR3, as DNA: TGTGCCAGCAGCAAAGGGGGACAGGGGACGAGGGAGCTGTTTTTT. Protein product: CASSKGGQGTRELFF.

This chain joins TRBV7-2 and TRBJ1-2; D gene unclear. The CDR3 runs to 16 residues. The germline V and J ends were trimmed by 3 bases and 4 bases, with 18 bases remaining between them. Germline CDR1 SGHTA, CDR2 FQGNSA. The CDR3: CASSFAPRQSLYGYTF. DNA of the CDR3: TGTGCCAGCAGCTTTGCCCCCCGGCAGTCCCTCTATGGCTACACCTTC.

This clonotype was detected a few times. The gene calls are TRBV30 and TRBJ2-5, with TRBD1 matching over 8 bases. The ends lost 6 bases at V and 4 bases at J; junction bases unmatched: 16. Germline V gene sequence: CDR1 GTSNPN, CDR2 SVGIG (reference sequence). The CDR3 totals 16 residues. CDR3: CACPRAGTGHRETQYF. In DNA, the CDR3 is TGTGCCTGCCCTCGAGCAGGGACAGGACATCGAGAGACCCAGTACTTC.